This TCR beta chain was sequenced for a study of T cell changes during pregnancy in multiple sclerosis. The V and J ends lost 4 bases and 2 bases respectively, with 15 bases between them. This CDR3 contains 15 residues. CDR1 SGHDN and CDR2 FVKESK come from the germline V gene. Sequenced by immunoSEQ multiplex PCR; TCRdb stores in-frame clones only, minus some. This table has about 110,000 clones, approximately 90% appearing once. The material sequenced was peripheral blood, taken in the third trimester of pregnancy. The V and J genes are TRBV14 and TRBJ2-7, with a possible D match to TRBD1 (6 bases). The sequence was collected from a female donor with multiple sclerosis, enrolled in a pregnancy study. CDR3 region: CASSPRGGRAYEQYF. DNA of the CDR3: TGTGCCAGCAGCCCCCGAGGGGGACGCGCCTACGAGCAGTACTTC.